Following are 18 T cell receptor beta chains from one sample sequenced in a study of T cells after posttransplantation cyclophosphamide. Treatment was busulfan-fludarabine conditioning, a marrow graft, and cyclophosphamide on days +3 and +4. The assay was immunoSEQ multiplex PCR, and TCRdb's table has in-frame clones only and misses some. The sample has 17,000 or so clones; about 90% are singletons. Sequenced material: CD4+ T cells sorted from blood, taken after allogeneic stem cell transplant with posttransplant cyclophosphamide. The receptors come from a male patient over 55 who received an allogeneic stem cell transplant from a related donor and was CMV-positive. Some T cells may be supplied by the graft donor.

V is TRBV5-1 and J is TRBJ2-7, with a tentative D call TRBD2 (7 bases). The CDR3 is 16 residues long. CDR1 is SGHRS and CDR2 is YFSETQ in the germline V gene. Trimming took 3 bases from V and 2 from J, leaving 18 bases between them. In DNA form, the CDR3 reads TGCGCCAGCAGCTCTCTAGTGGGAGGGGGGACCTACGAGCAGTACTTC. Residues: CASSSLVGGGTYEQYF.

The chain recombines TRBV13 with TRBJ1-4; D call uncertain. V was clipped by 2 bases and J by 5 bases, with 12 bases between them. Germline loops: CDR1 PRHDT, CDR2 FYEKMQ (reference sequence). CDR3 size: 15 residues. Here the CDR3 reads CASSLRTDLNEKLFF. The CDR3 coding sequence is TGTGCCAGCAGCTTAAGGACTGATTTAAATGAAAAACTGTTTTTT. The full variable domain, completed using reference TRBV13 and TRBJ1-4, is AAGVIQSPRHLIKEKRETATLKCYPIPRHDTVYWYQQGPGQDPQFLISFYEKMQSDKGSIPDRFSAQQFSDYHSELNMSSLELGDSALYFCASSLRTDLNEKLFFGSGTQLSVL.

The rearrangement joins TRBV4-3 to TRBJ2-1; 7 bases match TRBD2. The CDR3 is 13 amino acids. Losses at the gene ends were 0 bases for V and 9 bases for J; bases not matched to a gene: 2. Per germline, CDR1 LGHNA and CDR2 YSLEER. The CDR3, as DNA: TGCGCCAGCAGCCAAGATCCGGGGGGTGAGCAGTTCTTC. Its translation: CASSQDPGGEQFF.

The chain combines TRBV7-9 with TRBJ1-4; tentatively, D is TRBD1 (6 bases). Germline V CDR1 and CDR2: SEHNR, FQNEAQ (reference sequence). The germline V and J ends were trimmed by 3 bases and 5 bases, with 10 bases remaining between them. The CDR3 totals 14 residues. CDR3 coding DNA: TGTGCCAGCAGCTTCGGCAGGGGAAATGAAAAACTGTTTTTT. This codes for CASSFGRGNEKLFF.

As for this clone: The germline gene is not matched at one end of the junction; a read error may be the cause. The V and J genes are TRBV27 and TRBJ1-5, with 7 bases identical to TRBD1. CDR1 and CDR2 (germline): MNHEY, SMNVEV (reference sequence). CDR3 length: 14 residues. CDR3 nucleotide sequence: TGTGCCAGCGGTTTAAGACAGGGCGATCAGCCCCAGCATTTT. This codes for CASGLRQGDQPQHF.

This clone was recorded once. The chain combines TRBV14 with TRBJ1-1; D gene unclear. V was trimmed by 2 bases and J by 4 bases, leaving 8 bases between them. Germline loops: CDR1 SGHDN, CDR2 FVKESK. This CDR3 has 13 amino acids. CDR3 bases: TGTGCCAGCAGCCAACAGGAGGGCACTGAAGCTTTCTTT. Translated, it gives CASSQQEGTEAFF.

This clone was observed a few times. The chain couples TRBV7-8 to TRBJ2-1; 14 bases are a match to TRBD2. V shed 5 bases and J 8 bases; nucleotides not matched to a gene: 5. There are 15 residues in the CDR3. Germline loops: CDR1 SGHVS, CDR2 FQNEAQ. CDR3 amino acids: CASSQTSGGAYEQFF. DNA for the CDR3: TGTGCCAGCAGCCAGACTAGCGGGGGGGCCTATGAGCAGTTCTTC.

The rearrangement links TRBV7-2 to TRBJ2-3; tentatively, D is TRBD2 (6 bases). Trimming stripped 2 bases from V and 5 bases from J, with 11 bases between. The CDR3 consists of 14 residues. Germline V gene lookup returns CDR1 SGHTA and CDR2 FQGNSA. The CDR3 DNA reads TGTGCCAGCAGCTTACTACAAGCGGGAGATACGCAGTATTTT. Protein: CASSLLQAGDTQYF.

The V and J genes are TRBV7-2 and TRBJ2-2, with D maybe TRBD1 (5 bases). The CDR3 has 14 amino acids. Germline lookup yields CDR1 SGHTA and CDR2 FQGNSA. The V and J ends lost 1 base and 4 bases respectively, with 7 bases between them. The CDR3 sequence: CASSLDRPTGELFF. The CDR3 nucleotides are TGTGCCAGCAGCTTAGACAGGCCCACCGGGGAGCTGTTTTTT.

This clone appeared a few times. The chain employs TRBV11-2 and TRBJ2-1, with a possible D match to TRBD2 (5 bases). Trimming left V 1 base short and J 6 bases short, with 7 bases between. Germline CDR1 reads SGHAT; CDR2 reads FQNNGV. This CDR3 comprises 13 residues. CDR3 residues: CASSLGGINEQFF. CDR3 sequence (DNA): TGTGCCAGCAGCTTAGGAGGGATCAATGAGCAGTTCTTC. Combining the CDR3 with reference TRBV11-2 and TRBJ2-1 gives the whole variable domain EAGVAQSPRYKIIEKRQSVAFWCNPISGHATLYWYQQILGQGPKLLIQFQNNGVVDDSQLPKDRFSAERLKGVDSTLKIQPAKLEDSAVYLCASSLGGINEQFFGPGTRLTVL.

V gene TRBV19 combines with J gene TRBJ1-1; possible D gene TRBD1, 6 bases. This CDR3 contains 17 residues. V shed 7 bases and J shed 1 base, with 22 bases lying between them. Germline V gene lookup returns CDR1 LNHDA and CDR2 SQIVND (reference sequence). CDR3 bases: TGTGCCAGTACACTAAACAGGGCGGGCGGCGCGAACACTGAAGCTTTCTTT. It yields the protein CASTLNRAGGANTEAFF.

The V and J genes are TRBV4-3 and TRBJ2-1; TRBD2 might be the D (7 bases). In germline, CDR1 is LGHNA, CDR2 YSLEER. The CDR3 has 18 amino acids. Trimming removed 4 bases from V and 0 bases from J, with 19 bases in between. DNA for the CDR3: TGCGCCAGCAGCCCGACGGCGAGGGGGGGGAGCTCCTACAATGAGCAGTTCTTC. It specifies CASSPTARGGSSYNEQFF.

The chain is built from TRBV19 and TRBJ2-1; D is possibly TRBD2 (6 bases). CDR1 and CDR2 (germline): LNHDA, SQIVND (reference sequence). The CDR3 extends over 15 amino acids. V shed 6 bases and J shed 7 bases, with 19 bases lying between them. CDR3 sequence reads: CASRGTSTLPNEQFF. CDR3 nucleotides: TGTGCCAGTAGGGGGACTTCCACTCTCCCTAATGAGCAGTTCTTC.

This clone appeared a single time. The chain joins TRBV6-6 to TRBJ2-1, with 9 bases aligning to TRBD2. J gave up 6 bases and V 4 bases, and 4 bases lay outside the gene matches. The CDR3 totals 14 residues. The germline V gene has CDR1 MNHNY and CDR2 SVGAGI (reference sequence). For the CDR3, the DNA is TGTGCCAGCAGTTCTGCTAGCGGGGCCAATGAGCAGTTCTTC. It codes for CASSSASGANEQFF.

This clone showed up just once. CDR3 in amino acids: CASSPSGGGETEAFF. In DNA form, the CDR3 reads TGTGCCAGCTCACCCTCGGGGGGAGGTGAGACTGAAGCTTTCTTT. This chain uses TRBV18 with TRBJ1-1; the D gene is possibly TRBD1 (5 bases). The germline gives CDR1 KGHSH, CDR2 LQKENI. Trimming left V 3 bases short and J 5 bases short, with 16 bases between. This CDR3 region has 15 residues.

The chain is built from TRBV6-6 and TRBJ1-2; D unclear. The V end was cut by 2 bases, the J end by 4 bases, with 17 bases between. Germline CDR1 MNHNY, CDR2 SVGAGI (reference sequence). This CDR3 is 16 amino acids long. The DNA for the CDR3 is TGTGCCAGCAGTTACCTACCCCGGGGTCACAGCTATGGCTACACCTTC. Translating gives CASSYLPRGHSYGYTF.

V gene TRBV7-3 combines with J gene TRBJ2-5; the match to TRBD1 covers 10 bases. The J call may not be correct, given that the DNA end is closer to TRBJ2-7. The CDR3 loop spans 15 amino acids. In germline, CDR1 is SGHTA, CDR2 FQGTGA. DNA for the CDR3: TGTGCCAGCAGCTCCACCGGGACAGGGGCCTACGAGCAGTACTTC. As protein: CASSSTGTGAYEQYF.

The rearrangement links TRBV30 to TRBJ1-2, with TRBD1 matching over 7 bases. This CDR3 is built from 17 residues. With 3 bases clipped from V and 3 bases from J, the junction kept 16 bases outside the gene matches. CDR1 and CDR2 from the germline V gene are GTSNPN and SVGIG (reference sequence). The CDR3 here is CAWRPGRGLDRHYGYTF. Here the CDR3 DNA reads TGTGCCTGGAGACCGGGAAGGGGGTTGGACAGGCACTATGGCTACACCTTC.